The T cell receptor beta chain described here comes from a study of blood T cells in healthy people across ages. The use of a sample-barcoded 5' primer and a J-beta primer mix characterized a second PCR of roughly 7 to 12 cycles. TCRdb ran MiXCR on the 5' RACE reads and lists one entry per CDR3 protein. The repertoire includes about 1.8 million distinct CDR3 sequences, around half of them detected once, and 2.1% sits in the top ten. CDR1 and CDR2 (germline): MNHEY, SVGEGT. The ends were cut back, 2 bases at V and 5 bases at J, with 9 bases in the middle. The CDR3 runs to 13 residues. This clonotype was recorded only once.

V usage is TRBV6-2 or TRBV6-3 and J usage is TRBJ1-2; D remains ambiguous. Material: blood. This receptor was taken from a woman aged 40 to 55 in good health. This chain's CDR3 is CASSYGQEYGYTF. CDR3 in DNA: TGTGCCAGCAGTTACGGTCAGGAATATGGCTACACCTTC.